This TCR beta chain is drawn from a study of patients and donors after allogeneic stem cell transplantation. TCRdb reanalysed the RT-PCR reads using MiXCR and keeps one entry per CDR3 protein. The sample includes approximately 99,000 distinct CDR3 sequences, roughly 37% of them seen just once. Trimming removed 2 bases from V and 1 base from J, with 9 bases in between. The CDR3 contains 15 residues. CDR1 and CDR2 (germline): MNHEY, SMNVEV (reference sequence). The receptor was isolated from a human donor who was either an allogeneic HSCT recipient or a stem cell or donor lymphocyte infusion donor (not recorded which). It is not recorded whose cells these are; they may come from a transplant donor. The sample consisted of blood, either unsorted or a sorted T cell fraction (not recorded which). V gene TRBV27 combines with J gene TRBJ2-4; D gene ambiguous. The CDR3: CASSLIGIAKNIQYF. CDR3 DNA: TGTGCCAGCAGTTTAATTGGGATCGCCAAAAACATTCAGTACTTC.